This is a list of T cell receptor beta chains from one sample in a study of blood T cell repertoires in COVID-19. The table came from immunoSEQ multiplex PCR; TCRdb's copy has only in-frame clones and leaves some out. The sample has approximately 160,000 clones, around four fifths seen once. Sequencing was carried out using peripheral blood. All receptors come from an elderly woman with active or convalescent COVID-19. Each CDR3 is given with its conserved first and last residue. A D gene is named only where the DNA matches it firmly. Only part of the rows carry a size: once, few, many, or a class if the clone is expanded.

cdr3_nt: TGTGCCAGCAGTGGAGACAACTATGGCTACACCTTC
cdr3_aa: CASSGDNYGYTF
j_call: TRBJ1-2
v_call: TRBV9
cdr3_length: 12
d_call: .
clone_size: .

cdr3_nt: TGTGCCAGCAGTGAAGACAGGAGAGCTGTAACCCTAAATGAAAAACTGTTTTTT
cdr3_aa: CASSEDRRAVTLNEKLFF
j_call: TRBJ1-4
v_call: TRBV6-1
cdr3_length: 18
d_call: .
clone_size: once

cdr3_nt: TGTGCCTGGAAAGGGGCGGAGGCCGGGACAGGGTTTTATAATTCACCCCTCCACTTT
cdr3_aa: CAWKGAEAGTGFYNSPLHF
j_call: TRBJ1-6
v_call: TRBV30
cdr3_length: 19
d_call: TRBD1
clone_size: .

cdr3_nt: TGTGCCAGCAGTTACTCGGGACAGTTCCTCTCCTACGAGCAGTACTTC
cdr3_aa: CASSYSGQFLSYEQYF
j_call: TRBJ2-7
v_call: TRBV6-2/TRBV6-3
cdr3_length: 16
d_call: TRBD1
clone_size: few

cdr3_nt: TGTGCCAGCAGCTTGCGCGGGACTAGTGGGGGCAATGAGCAGTTCTTC
cdr3_aa: CASSLRGTSGGNEQFF
j_call: TRBJ2-1
v_call: TRBV7-6
cdr3_length: 16
d_call: TRBD2
clone_size: .

cdr3_nt: TGCGCCAGCAGCCAAGACGGTAGCTCCTACAATGAGCAGTTCTTC
cdr3_aa: CASSQDGSSYNEQFF
j_call: TRBJ2-1
v_call: TRBV4-3
cdr3_length: 15
d_call: .
clone_size: .

cdr3_nt: TGTGCCAGCAGTTTAGGGGGGAGGGACACCGGGGAGCTGTTTTTT
cdr3_aa: CASSLGGRDTGELFF
j_call: TRBJ2-2
v_call: TRBV27
cdr3_length: 15
d_call: TRBD2
clone_size: .

cdr3_nt: TGTGCCAGCAGACACACAGGAGATACGCAGTATTTT
cdr3_aa: CASRHTGDTQYF
j_call: TRBJ2-3
v_call: TRBV2
cdr3_length: 12
d_call: .
clone_size: .

cdr3_nt: TGTGCCAGCAGCTTAGCGCGGGAGGTAGCGGGGCTCTTCCAAGAGACCCAGTACTTC
cdr3_aa: CASSLAREVAGLFQETQYF
j_call: TRBJ2-5
v_call: TRBV7-9
cdr3_length: 19
d_call: TRBD2
clone_size: few

cdr3_nt: TGTGCCAGCTCACCAGCCAGGGACTGGTCGGGCGAGCAGTACTTC
cdr3_aa: CASSPARDWSGEQYF
j_call: TRBJ2-7
v_call: TRBV18
cdr3_length: 15
d_call: .
clone_size: .

cdr3_nt: TGTGCCAGCAGTACCACGGGGGAGCAGTACTTC
cdr3_aa: CASSTTGEQYF
j_call: TRBJ2-7
v_call: TRBV12-3/TRBV12-4
cdr3_length: 11
d_call: .
clone_size: .

cdr3_nt: TGTGCCAGCACCTTTGACAGGGGGCTCTCTGGAAACACCATATATTTT
cdr3_aa: CASTFDRGLSGNTIYF
j_call: TRBJ1-3
v_call: TRBV6-6
cdr3_length: 16
d_call: TRBD1
clone_size: .

cdr3_nt: TGTGCCAGCTCACCGGGGAGATCTGGAAACACCATATATTTT
cdr3_aa: CASSPGRSGNTIYF
j_call: TRBJ1-3
v_call: TRBV18
cdr3_length: 14
d_call: .
clone_size: .

cdr3_nt: TGTGCCAGCAGTTTTAGACAGGGGCAACCTATGAACACTGAAGCTTTCTTT
cdr3_aa: CASSFRQGQPMNTEAFF
j_call: TRBJ1-1
v_call: TRBV28
cdr3_length: 17
d_call: TRBD1
clone_size: many

cdr3_nt: TGTGCCAGCAGCCCCCGCGATGGACAGATTAACACCGGGGAGCTGTTTTTT
cdr3_aa: CASSPRDGQINTGELFF
j_call: TRBJ2-2
v_call: TRBV9
cdr3_length: 17
d_call: .
clone_size: .

cdr3_nt: TGTGCCAGCAGTTTGTCCCAGGCAAACTATGGCTACACCTTC
cdr3_aa: CASSLSQANYGYTF
j_call: TRBJ1-2
v_call: TRBV28
cdr3_length: 14
d_call: .
clone_size: .

cdr3_nt: TGCGCCAGCAGCCAAGGGACATCTGTCTCTGGGGCCAACGTCCTGACTTTC
cdr3_aa: CASSQGTSVSGANVLTF
j_call: TRBJ2-6
v_call: TRBV4-3
cdr3_length: 17
d_call: .
clone_size: .

cdr3_nt: TGTGCCAGCAGCTTCCCGGGACAGGGGCCCGAGCAGTACTTC
cdr3_aa: CASSFPGQGPEQYF
j_call: TRBJ2-7
v_call: TRBV7-9
cdr3_length: 14
d_call: TRBD1
clone_size: few

cdr3_nt: TGTGCCAGCAGCGTGGGGGACAGCGCGAACACCGGGGAGCTGTTTTTT
cdr3_aa: CASSVGDSANTGELFF
j_call: TRBJ2-2
v_call: TRBV11-3
cdr3_length: 16
d_call: TRBD1
clone_size: .

cdr3_nt: TGTGCCAGCAGTTTGGGGACTAGCGGAAGCTACGAGCAGTACTTC
cdr3_aa: CASSLGTSGSYEQYF
j_call: TRBJ2-7
v_call: TRBV27
cdr3_length: 15
d_call: TRBD2
clone_size: .

cdr3_nt: TGTGCCAGCAGCCTTAACCGGCCAGAGGGGCAGTTCTTC
cdr3_aa: CASSLNRPEGQFF
j_call: TRBJ2-1
v_call: TRBV14
cdr3_length: 13
d_call: .
clone_size: once

cdr3_nt: TGTGCCAGTAGTAGAAAGGCGGGGACTGAAGCTTTCTTT
cdr3_aa: CASSRKAGTEAFF
j_call: TRBJ1-1
v_call: TRBV19
cdr3_length: 13
d_call: .
clone_size: .

cdr3_nt: TGTGCCAGCAGTATACAGGTGATTGGAATCACAGATACGCAGTATTTT
cdr3_aa: CASSIQVIGITDTQYF
j_call: TRBJ2-3
v_call: TRBV27
cdr3_length: 16
d_call: .
clone_size: .

cdr3_nt: TGTGCCAGCACCCGGAGCGAGGTCTCACCCCTCCACTTT
cdr3_aa: CASTRSEVSPLHF
j_call: TRBJ1-6
v_call: TRBV12-3/TRBV12-4
cdr3_length: 13
d_call: .
clone_size: .

cdr3_nt: TGTGCCAGCAGTAGACAGGGAACCGACACCGGGGAGCTGTTTTTT
cdr3_aa: CASSRQGTDTGELFF
j_call: TRBJ2-2
v_call: TRBV6-5
cdr3_length: 15
d_call: TRBD1
clone_size: .

cdr3_nt: TGTGCCAGCAGCGCCTGGGGGCCAACTAATGAAAAACTGTTTTTT
cdr3_aa: CASSAWGPTNEKLFF
j_call: TRBJ1-4
v_call: TRBV6-5
cdr3_length: 15
d_call: .
clone_size: .

cdr3_nt: TGTGCCAGCAGTCTGCGGACAGAAATCTATGGCTACACCTTC
cdr3_aa: CASSLRTEIYGYTF
j_call: TRBJ1-2
v_call: TRBV6-2/TRBV6-3
cdr3_length: 14
d_call: .
clone_size: .

cdr3_nt: TGTGCCACCAGCCGACCCGGGATTTCTGAAGCTTTCTTT
cdr3_aa: CATSRPGISEAFF
j_call: TRBJ1-1
v_call: TRBV15
cdr3_length: 13
d_call: .
clone_size: .

cdr3_nt: TGTGCCAGCAGGGCGGGGAACACTGAAGCTTTCTTT
cdr3_aa: CASRAGNTEAFF
j_call: TRBJ1-1
v_call: TRBV25-1
cdr3_length: 12
d_call: .
clone_size: .

cdr3_nt: TGTGCCAGCAGCCTGGACATTTCTCCCTCCTACGAGCAGTACTTC
cdr3_aa: CASSLDISPSYEQYF
j_call: TRBJ2-7
v_call: TRBV7-2
cdr3_length: 15
d_call: .
clone_size: .

cdr3_nt: TGTGCCAGCAGCTTAGAGCGGCGGTACCAAGAGACCCAGTACTTC
cdr3_aa: CASSLERRYQETQYF
j_call: TRBJ2-5
v_call: TRBV7-2
cdr3_length: 15
d_call: .
clone_size: once

cdr3_nt: TGCGCCAGCACAGACAGTAGCTATGGCTACACCTTC
cdr3_aa: CASTDSSYGYTF
j_call: TRBJ1-2
v_call: TRBV5-1
cdr3_length: 12
d_call: .
clone_size: .

cdr3_nt: TGTGCCAGCAGCGGTCAAGGACAGGGGGCAGAGACCCAGTACTTC
cdr3_aa: CASSGQGQGAETQYF
j_call: TRBJ2-5
v_call: TRBV9
cdr3_length: 15
d_call: TRBD1
clone_size: once

cdr3_nt: TGCAGTGCAGAGGGGAACACTGAAGCTTTCTTT
cdr3_aa: CSAEGNTEAFF
j_call: TRBJ1-1
v_call: TRBV20-1
cdr3_length: 11
d_call: .
clone_size: .

cdr3_nt: TGTGCCAGCTCACCTCCCGGGACAGGGACCTACGAGCAGTACTTC
cdr3_aa: CASSPPGTGTYEQYF
j_call: TRBJ2-7
v_call: TRBV18
cdr3_length: 15
d_call: TRBD1
clone_size: .

cdr3_nt: TGTGCCAGCAGCGAGGATCCCGGGACTAGCGGGGGGGATGGCACCGGGGAGCTGTTTTTT
cdr3_aa: CASSEDPGTSGGDGTGELFF
j_call: TRBJ2-2
v_call: TRBV9
cdr3_length: 20
d_call: TRBD2
clone_size: .

cdr3_nt: TGTGCCAGTAGTATACGGGGAATGAGGGACTTTAGCAATCAGCCCCAGCATTTT
cdr3_aa: CASSIRGMRDFSNQPQHF
j_call: TRBJ1-5
v_call: TRBV19
cdr3_length: 18
d_call: .
clone_size: .

cdr3_nt: TGCAGCGTTAGACGTCAGGCTGAAGGCTACACCTTC
cdr3_aa: CSVRRQAEGYTF
j_call: TRBJ1-2
v_call: TRBV29-1
cdr3_length: 12
d_call: .
clone_size: once

cdr3_nt: TGTGCCAGTAGTCGACAGGGGTCCTACGAGCAGTACTTC
cdr3_aa: CASSRQGSYEQYF
j_call: TRBJ2-7
v_call: TRBV19
cdr3_length: 13
d_call: TRBD1
clone_size: .

cdr3_nt: TGTGCCAGCAGTGAATGGTCCGGGCAGGGGCCGGGGGAGACCCAGTACTTC
cdr3_aa: CASSEWSGQGPGETQYF
j_call: TRBJ2-5
v_call: TRBV2
cdr3_length: 17
d_call: .
clone_size: .

cdr3_nt: TGTGCCAGCAGTGAACAGGGTACGCAGGACACTGAAGCTTTCTTT
cdr3_aa: CASSEQGTQDTEAFF
j_call: TRBJ1-1
v_call: TRBV6-1
cdr3_length: 15
d_call: .
clone_size: once

cdr3_nt: TGCGCCAGTATATTTGGAAACACCATATATTTT
cdr3_aa: CASIFGNTIYF
j_call: TRBJ1-3
v_call: TRBV5-1
cdr3_length: 11
d_call: .
clone_size: .

cdr3_nt: TGTGCCAGCAGGGGAAGGGGAACCGGGGAGCTGTTTTTT
cdr3_aa: CASRGRGTGELFF
j_call: TRBJ2-2
v_call: TRBV6-5
cdr3_length: 13
d_call: .
clone_size: once

cdr3_nt: TGTGCCTGGAGCTCTCGCTACGAGCAGTACTTC
cdr3_aa: CAWSSRYEQYF
j_call: TRBJ2-7
v_call: TRBV30
cdr3_length: 11
d_call: .
clone_size: few

cdr3_nt: TGTGCCAGCAGTGAAGCCTCGGCCTACAATGAGCAGTTCTTC
cdr3_aa: CASSEASAYNEQFF
j_call: TRBJ2-1
v_call: TRBV2
cdr3_length: 14
d_call: .
clone_size: .

cdr3_nt: TGTGCCAGCAGCTTCCAGGGGAGCTCTGGAAACACCATATATTTT
cdr3_aa: CASSFQGSSGNTIYF
j_call: TRBJ1-3
v_call: TRBV5-4
cdr3_length: 15
d_call: .
clone_size: .

cdr3_nt: TGTGCCAGCAGTTACGGACAGGTCGGGCCCTACGAGCAGTACTTC
cdr3_aa: CASSYGQVGPYEQYF
j_call: TRBJ2-7
v_call: TRBV6-2/TRBV6-3
cdr3_length: 15
d_call: TRBD1
clone_size: .

cdr3_nt: TGTGCCAGCAGCTTAGCGCTTTGGGGACTAGCGGGGGCCTACGAGCAGTACTTC
cdr3_aa: CASSLALWGLAGAYEQYF
j_call: TRBJ2-7
v_call: TRBV7-2
cdr3_length: 18
d_call: TRBD2
clone_size: .

cdr3_nt: TGCGCCAGCAGCCCCGGGACTAGCGGGGGGATAAGCACAGATACGCAGTATTTT
cdr3_aa: CASSPGTSGGISTDTQYF
j_call: TRBJ2-3
v_call: TRBV5-1
cdr3_length: 18
d_call: TRBD2
clone_size: .

cdr3_nt: TGTGCCAGCAGTTACCTAGACCCGAGTGTGACTGAAGCTTTCTTT
cdr3_aa: CASSYLDPSVTEAFF
j_call: TRBJ1-1
v_call: TRBV6-2/TRBV6-3
cdr3_length: 15
d_call: .
clone_size: .

cdr3_nt: TGTGCCAGCAGCTCCCAGGGATATAATTCACCCCTCCACTTT
cdr3_aa: CASSSQGYNSPLHF
j_call: TRBJ1-6
v_call: TRBV7-2
cdr3_length: 14
d_call: .
clone_size: .

cdr3_nt: TGTGCCAGCAGTCCCGAGGGGGGGTACACCGGGGAGCTGTTTTTT
cdr3_aa: CASSPEGGYTGELFF
j_call: TRBJ2-2
v_call: TRBV6-5
cdr3_length: 15
d_call: .
clone_size: .

cdr3_nt: TGTGCCACCAGCAGAGATTACGAAACAGTTGTTAGGGGGGAGCTGTTTTTT
cdr3_aa: CATSRDYETVVRGELFF
j_call: TRBJ2-2
v_call: TRBV15
cdr3_length: 17
d_call: .
clone_size: few

cdr3_nt: TGTGCCAGCAGCCGTAATGTTCAGGGCAGACATAGCAATCAGCCCCAGCATTTT
cdr3_aa: CASSRNVQGRHSNQPQHF
j_call: TRBJ1-5
v_call: TRBV5-8
cdr3_length: 18
d_call: .
clone_size: .

cdr3_nt: TGTGCCAGCAGAGGGGGGACAGGGGGAAGAGATGGAAACACCATATATTTT
cdr3_aa: CASRGGTGGRDGNTIYF
j_call: TRBJ1-3
v_call: TRBV7-9
cdr3_length: 17
d_call: TRBD1
clone_size: .

cdr3_nt: TGTGCCAGTAGGGTCTACTCTGGAAACACCATATATTTT
cdr3_aa: CASRVYSGNTIYF
j_call: TRBJ1-3
v_call: TRBV19
cdr3_length: 13
d_call: .
clone_size: .

cdr3_nt: TGTGCCTGGAGTTCTGGGGGACAGAGGACCGAGACCCAGTACTTC
cdr3_aa: CAWSSGGQRTETQYF
j_call: TRBJ2-5
v_call: TRBV30
cdr3_length: 15
d_call: TRBD1
clone_size: .

cdr3_nt: TGCGCCAGCGACCCGCAAGGGGGCTTAAACACCGGGGAGCTGTTTTTT
cdr3_aa: CASDPQGGLNTGELFF
j_call: TRBJ2-2
v_call: TRBV5-1
cdr3_length: 16
d_call: TRBD1
clone_size: .